This TCR beta chain originates from a study of blood T cell repertoires in COVID-19. Study-wide context: T cells, B-cell-depleted T cells, or PBMCs provided the cDNA or gDNA that served as material.

Seattle patients were enrolled during active infection and followed longitudinally. As processed by the authors: Amplification of reference gene primers was used by the study to estimate nucleated cell counts. Method: immunoSEQ multiplex PCR; TCRdb's copy keeps in-frame clones and lacks some. Clonal size and the V and J genes are those of that table, whereas D and trimming came from the DNA. Of 300,000 to 350,000 clones listed, 75% to 95% were seen once; the top ten hold roughly 7%. This CDR3 has 14 amino acids. The germline V and J ends were trimmed by 1 base and 7 bases, with 13 bases remaining between them. Germline V gene sequence: CDR1 SEHNR, CDR2 FQNEAQ (reference sequence).

The chain couples TRBV7-9 to TRBJ1-1; D remains unclear. The source material was peripheral blood. The TCR was taken from a woman aged 30 to 39 with COVID-19, enrolled during active disease. CDR3 coding DNA: TGTGCCAGCAGCTTAGACAGATCCTTGGGTGAAGCTTTCTTT. Its protein is CASSLDRSLGEAFF.